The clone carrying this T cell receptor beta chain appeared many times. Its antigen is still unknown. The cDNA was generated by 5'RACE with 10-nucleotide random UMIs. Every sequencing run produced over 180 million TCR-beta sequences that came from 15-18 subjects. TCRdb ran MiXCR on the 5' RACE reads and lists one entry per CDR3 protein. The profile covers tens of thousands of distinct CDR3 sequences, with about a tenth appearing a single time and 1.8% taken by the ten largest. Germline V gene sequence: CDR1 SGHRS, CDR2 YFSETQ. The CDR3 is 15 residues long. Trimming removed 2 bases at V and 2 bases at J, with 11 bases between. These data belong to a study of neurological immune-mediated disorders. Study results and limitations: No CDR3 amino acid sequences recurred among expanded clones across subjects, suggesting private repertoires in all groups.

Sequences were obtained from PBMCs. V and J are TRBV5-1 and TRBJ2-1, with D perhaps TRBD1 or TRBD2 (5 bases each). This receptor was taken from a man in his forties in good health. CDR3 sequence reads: CASSFTPGPYNEQFF. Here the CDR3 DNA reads TGCGCCAGCAGCTTTACCCCGGGGCCCTACAATGAGCAGTTCTTC.